This T cell receptor (beta chain) was recovered during a study of cytomegalovirus exposure and HLA in healthy donors. Turning to this clone: Its specificity is not known.

Study-wide results and limits: In a later analysis, TCR beta V- and J-gene trimming was associated with a missense DCLRE1C variant. With DRB1 most and HLA-C fewest, TCR association rates differed between HLA loci in a later analysis. Indistinguishable V segments, including TRBV6-2 and TRBV6-3, were excluded. A few chains tied to CMV proved CMV antigen-specific in vitro.

CDR1 SNHLY and CDR2 FYNNEI come from the germline V gene. The CDR3 totals 15 residues. Trimming took 6 bases from V and 4 from J; bases not matched to a gene: 7. Primers included in the PCR were 60 Vbeta and 13 Jbeta primers. TCRdb's table, derived via immunoSEQ multiplex PCR, lists solely in-frame clones and lacks some. Among about 130,000 clones, roughly 77% were seen once, and the ten largest hold less than 5%. The origin of this receptor is a male donor in good health and CMV-seronegative. The sample taken for sequencing was PBMCs. This chain uses TRBV2 with TRBJ2-2; 8 nucleotides line up with TRBD2. This chain's CDR3 is CASRPTSGSTGELFF. CDR3 in DNA: TGTGCCAGCAGACCAACTAGCGGTAGCACCGGGGAGCTGTTTTTT.